The entry below gives a single TCR beta chain sequence along with its context. The antigen remains unidentified. TCRdb re-analyzed the 5' RACE reads; it lists each CDR3 protein once, without DNA. This sample contains around 450,000 distinct CDR3 sequences. Per germline, CDR1 SGDLS and CDR2 YYNGEE. CDR3 length: 15 residues. This sample is part of a study of monozygotic twins with inflammatory bowel disease. Broader study findings: Other individuals had fewer clonotypes in common with IBD patients than with healthy twins, especially with disease activity. The authors note that differing immunosuppressive treatments may have added variability to patient repertoires.

This chain uses TRBV9 with TRBJ1-1; TCRdb gives TRBD1 as the D gene, but with no DNA this cannot be confirmed. The specimen was blood. The receptor's source is a human donor with ulcerative colitis or Crohn's disease, or a healthy co-twin of an affected twin (not recorded which). CDR3 amino acids: CASSVGSGGNTEAFF. Supplemented by reference TRBV9 and TRBJ1-1, the full variable domain reads DSGVTQTPKHLITATGQRVTLRCSPRSGDLSVYWYQQSLDQGLQFLIQYYNGEERAKGNILERFSAQQFPDLHSELNLSSLELGDSALYFCASSVGSGGNTEAFFGQGTRLTVV.